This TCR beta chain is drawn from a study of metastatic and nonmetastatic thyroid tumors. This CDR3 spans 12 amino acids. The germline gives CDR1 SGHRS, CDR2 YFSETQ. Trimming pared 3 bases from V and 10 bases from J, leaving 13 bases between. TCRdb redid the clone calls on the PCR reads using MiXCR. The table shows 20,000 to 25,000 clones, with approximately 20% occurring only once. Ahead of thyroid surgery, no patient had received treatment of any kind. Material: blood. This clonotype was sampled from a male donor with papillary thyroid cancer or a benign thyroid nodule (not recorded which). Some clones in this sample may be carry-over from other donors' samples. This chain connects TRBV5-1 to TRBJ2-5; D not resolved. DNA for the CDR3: TGCGCCAGCAGCTCCCTCCAAGATATCCAGTACTTC. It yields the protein CASSSLQDIQYF.